The subject of this entry is one T cell receptor (beta chain). The sample originates from a study of blood T cell repertoires in COVID-19. Background on the study: The samples span acute and convalescent COVID-19 from the United States, Italy and Spain. Nucleic acid was either cDNA or gDNA, and it came from T cells, B-cell-depleted T cells, or PBMCs.

After removal of 2 bases from V and 6 bases from J, the junction contained 4 bases not matched to a gene. This CDR3 is built from 15 residues. Germline CDR1 and CDR2: SEHNR and FQNEAQ (reference sequence). Per the authors' pipeline: Amplifying reference gene primers gave estimates of nucleated cell counts. Profiling relied on immunoSEQ multiplex PCR, and the TCRdb table lists in-frame clones only, not all of them. The V and J calls and the clone size are those of that table, but D and trimming were determined from the DNA. The table lists about 83,000 clones, around 84% of them singletons. The clonotype originates from an elderly woman in a cohort sampled during active or convalescent COVID-19. The gene calls are TRBV7-9 and TRBJ2-1; 10 nucleotides line up with TRBD2. Sequences were obtained from peripheral blood. DNA of the CDR3: TGTGCCAGCAGCTTATTCGGACTAGCGGCCAATGAGCAGTTCTTC. Translated, it gives CASSLFGLAANEQFF.